Below are 23 T cell receptor beta chains sequenced from a single sample in a study of blood T cell repertoires in COVID-19. Assay: immunoSEQ multiplex PCR; the TCRdb copy retains only in-frame clones and omits some. The repertoire includes roughly 55,000 clones, around 85% of them detected once, and 8.5% to 10% sits in the top ten. The specimen was peripheral blood. These receptors all stem from a human donor in a cohort sampled during active COVID-19.

The chain links TRBV7-2 to TRBJ2-7, with 10 positions matching TRBD1. The CDR3 runs 15 residues. Per germline, CDR1 SGHTA and CDR2 FQGNSA. V dropped 5 bases and J dropped 7; count of bases not matched to a gene: 11. DNA for the CDR3: TGTGCCAGCAGCCGCCGGGGACAGGGGAGCGGGGAGCAGTACTTC. Translated, it gives CASSRRGQGSGEQYF.

This chain connects TRBV2 to TRBJ2-2; D is perhaps TRBD2 (5 bases). V lost 7 bases and J 2 bases, leaving 11 bases between the germline ends. CDR3 size: 14 residues. The germline gives CDR1 SNHLY, CDR2 FYNNEI. The DNA for the CDR3 is TGTGCCAGCAAGGTCGAGGGTAACACCGGGGAGCTGTTTTTT. Its protein product is CASKVEGNTGELFF.

This clone was counted once. Here the CDR3 reads CASSPRQGASGNTIYF. CDR3 in DNA: TGCGCCAGCAGCCCGAGACAGGGGGCTTCTGGAAACACCATATATTTT. The V call is TRBV5-1, the J call TRBJ1-3; 10 bases map to TRBD1. The V segment lost 4 bases and the J segment 1 base; nucleotides outside the gene matches: 5. The CDR3 runs to 16 residues. Germline V CDR1 and CDR2: SGHRS, YFSETQ.

The chain uses TRBV5-1 and TRBJ2-7; weak D call: TRBD1 (5 bases). CDR1 and CDR2 from the germline V gene are SGHRS and YFSETQ. This CDR3 has 12 residues. The germline V and J ends were trimmed by 2 bases and 6 bases, with 9 bases remaining between them. As DNA, the CDR3 is TGCGCCAGCAGCTTTACCGACAGCGAGCAGTACTTC. Protein: CASSFTDSEQYF.

The rearrangement links TRBV6-2 or TRBV6-3 to TRBJ2-1, with TRBD2 matching over 14 bases. Trimming at V came to 6 bases and at J to 7 bases, leaving 5 bases not matched to a gene. This CDR3 spans 15 amino acids. Per germline, CDR1 MNHEY and CDR2 SVGEGT. CDR3 DNA sequence: TGTGCCAGCAGCGGGGGACTAGCGGGAGCTAATGAGCAGTTCTTC. Encoded protein: CASSGGLAGANEQFF.

The rearrangement joins TRBV15 to TRBJ2-7; TRBD2 matches at 11 bases. Germline CDR1 and CDR2: LNHNV and YYDKDF (reference sequence). V trimming: 1 base; J trimming: 1 base; junction bases outside the gene matches: 9. The CDR3 is made up of 18 amino acids. The CDR3 nucleotides read TGTGCCACCAGCAGAGGTTTTCTTCTAGCGGGGGGTTCCTACGAGCAGTACTTC. This sequence encodes CATSRGFLLAGGSYEQYF. The entire variable domain, with the rest obtained from reference TRBV15 and TRBJ2-7, is as follows: DAMVIQNPRYQVTQFGKPVTLSCSQTLNHNVMYWYQQKSSQAPKLLFHYYDKDFNNEADTPDNFQSRRPNTSFCFLDIRSPGLGDTAMYLCATSRGFLLAGGSYEQYFGPGTRLTVT.

Only one count was recorded for this clone. The junction differs from germline at one of its ends, possibly a read error. This chain joins TRBV7-7 and TRBJ2-2, with 8 positions matching TRBD1. The CDR3 is 15 residues long. From germline, CDR1 is SSHAT and CDR2 FNYEAQ (reference sequence). The CDR3 DNA follows: TGTGCTAGCAGCTTAGGCAGGGGACAGGCCGGGGAGCTGTTTTTT. Translating gives CASSLGRGQAGELFF.

This chain joins TRBV7-8 and TRBJ1-2; TRBD1 aligns across 7 bases. The CDR3 runs 15 residues. Germline V gene data show CDR1 as SGHVS and CDR2 as FQNEAQ. With V trimmed by 1 base and J by 7 bases, 9 bases remained unmatched. CDR3 sequence reads: CASSLGMGQRIGYTF. The CDR3, as DNA: TGTGCCAGCAGCTTAGGGATGGGACAGAGGATTGGCTACACCTTC.

The chain is built from TRBV11-2 and TRBJ2-1; the D gene is possibly TRBD1 (6 bases). The CDR3 has 17 amino acids. CDR1 and CDR2 from the germline V gene are SGHAT and FQNNGV. The ends were cut back, 0 bases at V and 1 base at J, with 13 bases in the middle. The CDR3 is CASSLEGEDRSYNEQFF. The DNA for the CDR3 is TGTGCCAGCAGCTTAGAAGGGGAAGACAGGTCCTACAATGAGCAGTTCTTC.

The chain has TRBV6-1 and TRBJ2-6; 7 bases map to TRBD1. This CDR3 is built from 18 residues. Per the germline V gene, CDR1 is MNHNS and CDR2 is SASEGT. J gave up 0 bases and V 4 bases, and 9 bases lay outside the gene matches. The CDR3 reads CASSGKGASFSGANVLTF. CDR3 nucleotides: TGTGCCAGCAGTGGTAAGGGGGCGAGTTTCTCTGGGGCCAACGTCCTGACTTTC.

This clone was seen a handful of times. The chain joins TRBV7-9 to TRBJ2-7; D might be TRBD2 (5 bases). Germline lookup yields CDR1 SEHNR and CDR2 FQNEAQ (reference sequence). The V gene lost 1 base and the J gene lost 2 bases, with 18 bases spanning the gap. CDR3 length: 17 residues. DNA of the CDR3: TGTGCCAGCAGCTTAGGAGGGCGATACGAAACCGCCTACGAGCAGTACTTC. This encodes CASSLGGRYETAYEQYF.

The CDR3 DNA reads as TGTGCCAGTAGTCAAGACAGGGGGCTTGTCTACGAGCAGTACTTC. Its protein is CASSQDRGLVYEQYF. This chain connects TRBV19 to TRBJ2-7; 10 bases fit TRBD1. After removal of 5 bases from V and 3 bases from J, the junction contained 7 bases not matched to a gene. The CDR3 covers 15 residues. Germline CDR1 and CDR2: LNHDA and SQIVND (reference sequence). Looking up the rest from reference TRBV19 and TRBJ2-7 gives the full variable domain: DGGITQSPKYLFRKEGQNVTLSCEQNLNHDAMYWYRQDPGQGLRLIYYSQIVNDFQKGDIAEGYSVSREKKESFPLTVTSAQKNPTAFYLCASSQDRGLVYEQYFGPGTRLTVT.

In this sample, this clone turned up a few times. The J gene is TRBJ1-3, the V gene TRBV18; 7 bases line up with TRBD1. The CDR3 spans 15 residues. Germline V gives CDR1 KGHSH, CDR2 LQKENI. Trimming took 6 bases from V and 1 from J; bases not matched to a gene: 6. The CDR3 sequence is CASSARGKSGNTIYF. DNA for the CDR3: TGTGCCAGCTCGGCCAGGGGGAAATCTGGAAACACCATATATTTT.

The chain couples TRBV11-2 to TRBJ2-7, with D unclear. The germline V gene has CDR1 SGHAT and CDR2 FQNNGV. Trimming stripped 1 base from V and 3 bases from J, with 16 bases between. This CDR3 has 16 residues. Here the CDR3 DNA reads TGTGCCAGCAGCTTAGGGCAGGCAGCCCTTAGCTACGAGCAGTACTTC. The encoded protein is CASSLGQAALSYEQYF.

The chain has TRBV18 and TRBJ2-5, with D tentatively TRBD1 (5 bases). From germline, CDR1 is KGHSH and CDR2 LQKENI. This CDR3 is 14 amino acids long. Trimming took 6 bases from V and 3 from J, leaving 14 bases between them. The CDR3 is CASSPLAREETQYF. CDR3 in DNA: TGTGCCAGCTCCCCATTGGCCAGGGAAGAGACCCAGTACTTC.

This rearrangement joins TRBV2 to TRBJ2-1, with D maybe TRBD2 (5 bases). The CDR3 totals 14 residues. Germline loops: CDR1 SNHLY, CDR2 FYNNEI. The ends were cut back, 7 bases at V and 5 bases at J, with 15 bases in the middle. The CDR3 loop reads CASKGVLNDNEQFF. CDR3 bases: TGTGCCAGCAAGGGAGTGCTGAATGACAATGAGCAGTTCTTC.

The V gene is TRBV10-3, the J gene TRBJ2-1, with D maybe TRBD1 (9 bases). CDR3 size: 20 residues. The germline CDR1 and CDR2 sequences are ENHRY and SYGVKD. Trimming took off 2 bases at V and 7 bases at J, with 30 bases between the two ends. CDR3 loop: CAISEVGTGRSGRSGNEQFF. Written as DNA, the CDR3 is TGTGCCATCAGTGAGGTCGGGACAGGGAGGAGCGGGAGAAGTGGTAATGAGCAGTTCTTC.

A single count supports this clone. The J gene is TRBJ2-7, the V gene TRBV24-1; 10 nucleotides align to TRBD1. With 5 bases clipped from V and 3 bases from J, the junction kept 9 bases outside the gene matches. The CDR3 loop spans 16 amino acids. Per the germline V gene, CDR1 is KGHDR and CDR2 is SFDVKD. For the CDR3, the DNA is TGTGCCACCAGTGGAGGAACCGGGACAGGGGACTACGAGCAGTACTTC. Translating it yields CATSGGTGTGDYEQYF.

The chain employs TRBV30 and TRBJ2-7, with D hard to call. Germline lookup yields CDR1 GTSNPN and CDR2 SVGIG (reference sequence). V lost 2 bases and J 0 bases, leaving 5 bases between the germline ends. The CDR3 loop spans 12 amino acids. The CDR3 bases are TGTGCCTGGAGTTCGTACTCCTACGAGCAGTACTTC. This translates into CAWSSYSYEQYF.

The chain uses TRBV28 and TRBJ2-1; tentatively, D is TRBD1 (5 bases). Trimming removed 6 bases at V and 0 bases at J, with 18 bases between. CDR3 size: 17 residues. Per the germline V gene, CDR1 is MDHEN and CDR2 is SYDVKM. Written as DNA, the CDR3 is TGTGCCAGCAGAGACAAACAACAAAGGGGCTCCTACAATGAGCAGTTCTTC. This gives the protein CASRDKQQRGSYNEQFF.

V gene TRBV5-1 combines with J gene TRBJ2-3, with 7 bases identical to TRBD2. Germline CDR1 is SGHRS and CDR2 is YFSETQ. The CDR3 extends over 14 amino acids. Unmatched junction bases numbered 0, after V lost 1 base and J lost 1 base. The CDR3 bases are TGCGCCAGCAGCTTGACTAGCGGCACAGATACGCAGTATTTT. This translates into CASSLTSGTDTQYF.

This clone came up once. The chain carries TRBV27 and TRBJ2-7; 7 bases match TRBD1. The V gene end was trimmed by 6 bases and the J gene end by 1 base; junction bases not matched to a gene: 6. The CDR3 runs 14 residues. Germline-derived CDR1 and CDR2 are MNHEY and SMNVEV (reference sequence). CDR3 loop: CASRQPTGSYEQYF. CDR3 sequence (DNA): TGTGCCAGCAGACAACCGACAGGGTCCTACGAGCAGTACTTC.

This clone appeared a single time. The J gene is TRBJ2-5, the V gene TRBV11-2, with D possibly TRBD2 on 6 matching bases. The V gene's germline CDR1 is SGHAT and CDR2 FQNNGV. This CDR3 is built from 17 residues. The V end was cut by 2 bases, the J end by 5 bases, with 21 bases between. CDR3 coding DNA: TGTGCCAGCAGCTTATGGGGGACTGAGACAGCGGTGGAGACCCAGTACTTC. Protein: CASSLWGTETAVETQYF.